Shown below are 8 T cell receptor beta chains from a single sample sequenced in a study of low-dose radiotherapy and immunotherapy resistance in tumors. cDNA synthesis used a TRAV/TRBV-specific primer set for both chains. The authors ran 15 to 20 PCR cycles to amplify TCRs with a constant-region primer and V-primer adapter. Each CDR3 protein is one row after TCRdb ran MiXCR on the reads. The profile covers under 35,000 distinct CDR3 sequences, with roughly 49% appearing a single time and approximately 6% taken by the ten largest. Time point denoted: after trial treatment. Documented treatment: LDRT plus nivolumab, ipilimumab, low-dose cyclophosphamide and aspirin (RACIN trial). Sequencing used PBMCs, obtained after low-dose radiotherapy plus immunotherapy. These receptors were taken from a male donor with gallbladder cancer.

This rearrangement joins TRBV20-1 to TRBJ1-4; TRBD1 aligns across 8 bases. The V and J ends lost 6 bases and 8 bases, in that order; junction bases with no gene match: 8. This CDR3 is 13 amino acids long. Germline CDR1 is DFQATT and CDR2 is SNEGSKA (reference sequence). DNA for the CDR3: TGCAGTGCCACCGGGACAGGAGGAGAAAAACTGTTTTTT. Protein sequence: CSATGTGGEKLFF.

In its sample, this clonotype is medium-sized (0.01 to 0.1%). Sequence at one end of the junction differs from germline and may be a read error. CDR3 DNA sequence: TGTGCCAGCAGCTTGTTGCTAGCGGGAAACACAGATACGCAGTATTTT. Translating gives CASSLLLAGNTDTQYF. The chain links TRBV5-1 to TRBJ2-3; 9 bases align to TRBD2. The CDR3 runs 16 residues. Germline V gene data show CDR1 as SGHRS and CDR2 as YFSETQ.

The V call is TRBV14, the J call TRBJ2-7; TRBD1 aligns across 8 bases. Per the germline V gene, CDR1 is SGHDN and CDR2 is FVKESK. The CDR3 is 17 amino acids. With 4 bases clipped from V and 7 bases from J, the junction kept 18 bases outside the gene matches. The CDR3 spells CASSPTPGQGDLREQYF. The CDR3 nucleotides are TGTGCCAGCAGCCCGACCCCCGGACAGGGAGATCTTAGGGAGCAGTACTTC.

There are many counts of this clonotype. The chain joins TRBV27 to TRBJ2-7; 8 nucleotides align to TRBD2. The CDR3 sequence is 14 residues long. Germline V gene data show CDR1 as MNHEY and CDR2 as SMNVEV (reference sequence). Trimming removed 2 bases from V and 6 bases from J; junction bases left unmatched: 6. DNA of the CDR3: TGTGCCAGCAGTTTACCGGGACTAGAATCCGAGCAGTACTTC. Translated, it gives CASSLPGLESEQYF.

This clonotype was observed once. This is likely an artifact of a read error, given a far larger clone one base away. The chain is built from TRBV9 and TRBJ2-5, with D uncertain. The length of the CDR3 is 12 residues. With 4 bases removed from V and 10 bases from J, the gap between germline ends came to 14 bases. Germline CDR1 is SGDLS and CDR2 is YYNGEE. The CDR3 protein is CASSQEIGGQYF. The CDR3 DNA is TGTGCCAGCAGCCAAGAAATAGGTGGCCAGTACTTC. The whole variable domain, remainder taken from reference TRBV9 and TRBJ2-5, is DSGVTQTPKHLITATGQRVTLRCSPRSGDLSVYWYQQSLDQGLQFLIQYYNGEERAKGNILERFSAQQFPDLHSELNLSSLELGDSALYFCASSQEIGGQYFGPGTRLLVL.

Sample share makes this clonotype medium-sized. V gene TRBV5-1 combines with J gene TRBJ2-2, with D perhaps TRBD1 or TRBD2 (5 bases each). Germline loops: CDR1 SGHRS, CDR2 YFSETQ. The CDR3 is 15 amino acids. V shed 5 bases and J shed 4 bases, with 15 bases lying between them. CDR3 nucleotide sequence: TGCGCCAGCAGGGACACGCCGAGGGGCACCGGGGAGCTGTTTTTT. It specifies CASRDTPRGTGELFF. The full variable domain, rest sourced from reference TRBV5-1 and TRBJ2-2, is KAGVTQTPRYLIKTRGQQVTLSCSPISGHRSVSWYQQTPGQGLQFLFEYFSETQRNKGNFPGRFSGRQFSNSRSEMNVSTLELGDSALYLCASRDTPRGTGELFFGEGSRLTVL.

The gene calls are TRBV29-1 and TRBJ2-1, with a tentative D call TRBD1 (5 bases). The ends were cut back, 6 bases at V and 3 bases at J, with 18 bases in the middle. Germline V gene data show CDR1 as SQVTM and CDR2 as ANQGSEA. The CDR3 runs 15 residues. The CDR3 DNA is TGCAGCGTGTTCTCTGCCAGGGCCAACTACAATGAGCAGTTCTTC. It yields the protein CSVFSARANYNEQFF.

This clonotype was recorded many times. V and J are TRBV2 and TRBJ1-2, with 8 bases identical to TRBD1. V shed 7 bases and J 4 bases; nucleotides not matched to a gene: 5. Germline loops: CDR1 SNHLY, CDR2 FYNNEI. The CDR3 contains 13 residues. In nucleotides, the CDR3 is TGTGCCAGCACCCCAGGACAGGGCTATGGCTACACCTTC. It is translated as CASTPGQGYGYTF.